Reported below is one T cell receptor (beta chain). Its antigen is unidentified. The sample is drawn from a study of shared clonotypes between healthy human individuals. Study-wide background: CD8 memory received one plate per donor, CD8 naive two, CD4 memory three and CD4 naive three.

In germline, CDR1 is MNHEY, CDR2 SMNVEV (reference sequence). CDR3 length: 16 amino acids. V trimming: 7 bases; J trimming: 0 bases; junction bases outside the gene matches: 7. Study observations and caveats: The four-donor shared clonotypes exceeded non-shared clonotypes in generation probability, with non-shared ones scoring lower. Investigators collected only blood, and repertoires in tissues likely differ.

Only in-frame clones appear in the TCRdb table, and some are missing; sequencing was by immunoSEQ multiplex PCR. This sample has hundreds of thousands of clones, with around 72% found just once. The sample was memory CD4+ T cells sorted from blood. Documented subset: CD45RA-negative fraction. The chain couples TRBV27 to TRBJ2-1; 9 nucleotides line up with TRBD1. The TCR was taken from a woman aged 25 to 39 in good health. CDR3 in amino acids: CASKNRGLSSYNEQFF. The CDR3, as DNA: TGTGCCAGCAAAAACAGGGGGCTAAGCTCCTACAATGAGCAGTTCTTC.